The T cell receptor (beta chain) under discussion was sequenced for a study of CD8+CD57+ T cells in acquired aplastic anemia. Turning to the study itself: Sorted CD4+ and CD8+ cells yielded DNA averaging around 3.2 ug.

This clonotype was seen a handful of times. With 4 bases removed from V and 6 bases from J, the gap between germline ends came to 15 bases. The CDR3 is 14 amino acids. Germline CDR1 reads DFQATT; CDR2 reads SNEGSKA (reference sequence). Genomic DNA constituted the template upon which TCR beta VDJ and CDR3 profiling was performed. TCRdb re-analysed the reads in MiXCR, keeping a single row per CDR3 protein. The sample has roughly 200,000 distinct CDR3 sequences, roughly 65% seen once. Before being chosen for sequencing, patients had shown CD8+CD57+ cell expansion by flow cytometry. Among the patients, none had received any therapy at the time of blood sampling.

The rearrangement uses TRBV20-1 and TRBJ2-2; D gene ambiguous. The sequence was collected from a human donor with aplastic anemia. The sequenced material came from sorted CD4+, CD8+, or CD8+CD57+ T cells (not recorded which) from PBMCs. CDR3 sequence (DNA): TGCAGTGCTACTAGTTACTCCCGGGCCGGGGAGCTGTTTTTT. Translating it yields CSATSYSRAGELFF.